This entry describes one TCR beta chain. The antigen remains undetermined. One entry per CDR3 protein, called by TCRdb with MiXCR from the reads. The sample records 680,000 or so distinct CDR3 sequences, roughly 35% being singletons. These data are taken from a study of T cell repertoires in cytomegalovirus infection. Study-level results: Public TCR beta family frequency separated CMV-and-HLA carriers, including in an independent cohort.

This CDR3 region has 17 residues. Germline V CDR1 and CDR2: SGHVS, FQNEAQ. The trim removed 1 base at V and 3 bases at J, leaving 8 bases unmatched. J is TRBJ2-2 and V is TRBV7-8; 7 nucleotides align to TRBD2. Sequenced material: PBMCs. This receptor was obtained from a human donor in good health (CMV status not recorded). Some clones in this sample may be carry-over from other donors' samples. The CDR3 nucleotides read TGTGCCAGCAGCTTAGAGAGGCTAGCGGACTACACCGGGGAGCTGTTTTTT. Translated, it gives CASSLERLADYTGELFF.